A selection of T cell receptor beta chains follows, all from one sample in a study of blood T cell repertoires in COVID-19. Generated by immunoSEQ multiplex PCR, the TCRdb table keeps only in-frame clones and is missing some. The sample shows about 140,000 clones, roughly three quarters of them seen only once. Sequencing input: peripheral blood. The receptors come from a woman aged 60 to 75 with acute or convalescent COVID-19. The CDR3 runs from the conserved cysteine through the conserved F or W. D genes are given only for firm matches. Size values are once, few and many counts, or a class for expanded clones, and some rows have none.

V	D	J	size	length	DNA	CDR3
TRBV11-2	-	TRBJ2-5	-	14	TGTGCCAGCAGCTTAGAGGGGCTAGAAGGGACCCAGTACTTC	CASSLEGLEGTQYF
TRBV5-7	TRBD2	TRBJ2-1	-	16	TGTGCCAGCTCCCTGGCTAGCGGGAGAGGTTCCAATGAGCAGTTCTTC	CASSLASGRGSNEQFF
TRBV7-9	-	TRBJ2-3	-	16	TGTGCCAGCAGCTCAACAGGGATTCGGAGCACAGATACGCAGTATTTT	CASSSTGIRSTDTQYF
TRBV30	TRBD1	TRBJ2-7	-	13	TGTGCCTGGGACAGGGGGGAAGGATACGAGCAGTACTTC	CAWDRGEGYEQYF
TRBV21-1	-	TRBJ2-5	-	15	TGTGCCAGCAGCAAAGATGCAGGGAGGCCAGAGACCCAGTACTTC	CASSKDAGRPETQYF
TRBV30	TRBD1	TRBJ2-5	-	15	TGTGCCTGGAGACCCGGGACAGGGCTTTATGAGACCCAGTACTTC	CAWRPGTGLYETQYF
TRBV3-1/TRBV3-2	TRBD2	TRBJ2-1	once	19	TGTGCCAGCAGCCAAGGTGGACTAGCGGGAGGGCCGATCTACAATGAGCAGTTCTTC	CASSQGGLAGGPIYNEQFF
TRBV18	TRBD2	TRBJ2-1	-	15	TGTGCCAGCTCAAGTTTCGGGACTAGTCGATTAGGGCAGTTCTTC	CASSSFGTSRLGQFF
TRBV5-1	TRBD1	TRBJ2-7	few	14	TGCGCCAGCAGCACAGGGACAGGCGAGTACGAGCAGTACTTC	CASSTGTGEYEQYF
TRBV14	-	TRBJ1-3	many	17	TGTGCCAGCAGCCCAAGACAGTCCCAGGGGACTGGAAACACCATATATTTT	CASSPRQSQGTGNTIYF
TRBV7-2	TRBD2	TRBJ2-1	-	18	TGTGCCAGCAGCCGTTCCGGGACTAGAAAAGGAGGAGGAAATGAGCAGTTCTTC	CASSRSGTRKGGGNEQFF
TRBV2	TRBD1	TRBJ2-7	-	13	TGTGCCAGCACCCGGGACAGGGACTACGAGCAGTACTTC	CASTRDRDYEQYF
TRBV2	TRBD2	TRBJ2-1	-	13	TGTGCCAGCATGAGGCGGGAGGGTGATGAGCAGTTCTTC	CASMRREGDEQFF
TRBV28	-	TRBJ1-6	-	14	TGTGCCAGCAGTCGACAGGTCTATAATTCACCCCTCCACTTT	CASSRQVYNSPLHF
TRBV20-1	-	TRBJ2-3	once	11	TGCAGTGCTACTGGCACAGATACGCAGTATTTT	CSATGTDTQYF